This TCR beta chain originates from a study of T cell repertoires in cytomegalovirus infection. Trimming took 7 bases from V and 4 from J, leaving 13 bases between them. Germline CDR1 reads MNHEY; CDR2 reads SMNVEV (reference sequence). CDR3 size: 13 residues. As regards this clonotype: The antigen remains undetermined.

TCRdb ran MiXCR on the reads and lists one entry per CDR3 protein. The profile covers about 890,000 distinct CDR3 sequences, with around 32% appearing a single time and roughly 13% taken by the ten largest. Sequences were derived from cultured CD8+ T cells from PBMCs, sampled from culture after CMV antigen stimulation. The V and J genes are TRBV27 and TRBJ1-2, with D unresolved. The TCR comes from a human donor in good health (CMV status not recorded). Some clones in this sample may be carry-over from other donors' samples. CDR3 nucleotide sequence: TGTGCCAGCACCAATAGTATCGGCTATGGCTACACCTTC. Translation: CASTNSIGYGYTF.